This entry describes one TCR beta chain. This entry comes from a study of technical replicates of blood from a few donors. Produced via immunoSEQ multiplex PCR; TCRdb's table is partial and in-frame only. The repertoire holds around 90,000 clones, with around 94% as singletons. V lost 1 base to trimming and J lost 3 bases; unmatched junction nucleotides: 7. This CDR3 is built from 17 residues. Germline V lookup: CDR1 KGHSH, CDR2 LQKENI. The sequencing input was T cells isolated from PBMCs. This TCR derives from a human donor in good health. V and J are TRBV18 and TRBJ2-2; 8 bases line up with TRBD2. The CDR3 loop reads CASSPRREGSYTGELFF. The CDR3 DNA reads as TGTGCCAGCTCACCACGACGGGAGGGGTCATACACCGGGGAGCTGTTTTTT.